The 12 T cell receptor beta chains below all came from one sample that was sequenced in a study of cytotoxic CD8 clonotypes in ibrutinib-treated CLL (dated by TCRdb to the early 2020s). The sample's time point label is to be understood as: progressive disease on ibrutinib. The library was made by the immunoSEQ multiplex PCR assay. TCRdb's version of the immuneACCESS table is confined to in-frame rearrangements and falls short of the full clone set. An unresolved V gene accounts for under half of the shortfall where checked; the remainder is of unknown origin. The sample profile shows 250,000 to 350,000 clones; 76% of them were found once. Roughly 5% of the sample is held by the ten biggest clonotypes. The starting material was PBMCs, obtained at disease progression, from a patient treated with ibrutinib. The receptor source for this set is a human donor with chronic lymphocytic leukemia.

The sample holds one count of this clone. The genes are TRBV12-2 and TRBJ2-2. TRBV12-2 is a documented pseudogene. The CDR3 extends over 12 amino acids. Here the CDR3 reads CASRPASGELFF. As DNA, the CDR3 is TGTGCAAGTCGCCCAGCATCCGGGGAGCTGTTTTTT.

V is TRBV7-3 and J is TRBJ2-1; unclear D gene. The CDR3 totals 15 residues. Trimming removed 1 base from V and 5 bases from J, with 12 bases in between. From germline, CDR1 is SGHTA and CDR2 FQGTGA. The CDR3 loop is CASSLKGGGNNEQFF. The DNA for the CDR3 is TGTGCCAGCAGCTTAAAAGGCGGTGGAAACAATGAGCAGTTCTTC.

The chain recombines TRBV7-7 with TRBJ2-3; 7 bases are a match to TRBD2. CDR1 SSHAT and CDR2 FNYEAQ come from the germline V gene (reference sequence). The CDR3 consists of 16 residues. With V trimmed by 1 base and J by 0 bases, 4 bases remained unmatched. Here the CDR3 reads CASSLVTGGSTDTQYF. DNA for the CDR3: TGTGCCAGCAGCTTAGTAACGGGAGGAAGCACAGATACGCAGTATTTT.

The rearrangement uses TRBV29-1 and TRBJ2-7; TRBD1 matches at 8 bases. J was trimmed by 4 bases and V by 5 bases; bases with no gene match: 7. Germline assignment: CDR1 SQVTM and CDR2 ANQGSEA. CDR3 length equals 13 residues. The CDR3 nucleotides read TGCAGCGTTTCCCGGGACAGGCTGTACGAGCAGTACTTC. Amino acid sequence: CSVSRDRLYEQYF.

This rearrangement joins TRBV5-6 to TRBJ2-5; the D is unclear. Deletions cut 0 bases from V and 4 bases from J, with 4 bases between. Germline V lookup: CDR1 SGHDT, CDR2 YYEEEE. The CDR3 consists of 12 residues. CDR3 in DNA: TGTGCCAGCAGCTTGGCCGGAGAGACCCAGTACTTC. This sequence encodes CASSLAGETQYF. Full variable domain (rest looked up from reference TRBV5-6 and TRBJ2-5): DAGVTQSPTHLIKTRGQQVTLRCSPKSGHDTVSWYQQALGQGPQFIFQYYEEEERQRGNFPDRFSGHQFPNYSSELNVNALLLGDSALYLCASSLAGETQYFGPGTRLLVL.

This clone has a single count. The J gene is TRBJ2-7, the V gene TRBV9; the match to TRBD1 covers 8 bases. J lost 3 bases, V lost 3 bases, and 5 bases had no gene match. The CDR3 contains 14 residues. CDR1 SGDLS and CDR2 YYNGEE come from the germline V gene. The CDR3 DNA sequence: TGTGCCAGCAGCGCAACCGGGACAGGCTACGAGCAGTACTTC. It yields the protein CASSATGTGYEQYF.

The gene calls are TRBV10-2 and TRBJ2-2; TRBD2 matches 14 bases. Trimming cost V 10 bases and J 6 bases; bases outside gene matches: 4. The CDR3 has 14 amino acids. Germline CDR1 is WSHSY and CDR2 is SAAADI. The CDR3 reads CANRLAGGPGELFF. CDR3 bases: TGCGCCAACCGACTAGCGGGGGGGCCCGGGGAGCTGTTTTTT.

This chain links TRBV9 with TRBJ2-1, with D tentatively TRBD1 (6 bases). The germline V gene has CDR1 SGDLS and CDR2 YYNGEE. The CDR3 loop spans 17 amino acids. The V end was cut by 1 base, the J end by 0 bases, with 14 bases between. The CDR3 protein is CASSVYRDASSYNEQFF. The DNA of the CDR3 is TGTGCCAGCAGCGTATACAGGGACGCCAGCTCCTACAATGAGCAGTTCTTC.

The chain uses TRBV29-1 and TRBJ1-5; D is unresolved. Trimming took 2 bases from V and 3 from J, leaving 14 bases between them. Germline assignment: CDR1 SQVTM and CDR2 ANQGSEA. The CDR3 is 15 amino acids. CDR3 DNA sequence: TGCAGCGTTGAATTGCGGCCGGCCCACAATCAGCCCCAGCATTTT. It yields the protein CSVELRPAHNQPQHF. Full variable domain (remainder filled in from reference TRBV29-1 and TRBJ1-5): SAVISQKPSRDICQRGTSLTIQCQVDSQVTMMFWYRQQPGQSLTLIATANQGSEATYESGFVIDKFPISRPNLTFSTLTVSNMSPEDSSIYLCSVELRPAHNQPQHFGDGTRLSIL.

This clone appeared a few times. V gene TRBV7-9 combines with J gene TRBJ1-2, with D perhaps matching TRBD1 (6 bases). The length of the CDR3 is 12 residues. The germline gives CDR1 SEHNR, CDR2 FQNEAQ (reference sequence). The V and J ends lost 5 bases and 6 bases respectively, with 10 bases between them. CDR3 sequence (DNA): TGTGCCAGCAGCGTGACAGGCCATGGCTACACCTTC. Its protein is CASSVTGHGYTF.

Notes on this clone: The sample holds other DNA sequences that translate to the same CDR3. The rearrangement uses TRBV7-9 and TRBJ1-1; D unresolved. This CDR3 spans 14 amino acids. Between the trimmed V and J ends, which lost 5 bases and 0 bases, there was a span of 10 bases. The germline V gene encodes CDR1 SEHNR and CDR2 FQNEAQ (reference sequence). CDR3 in DNA: TGTGCCAGCAGCCCAACTGCACTGAACACTGAAGCTTTCTTT. This translates into CASSPTALNTEAFF.

This clone has just one count. The chain has TRBV18 and TRBJ2-7; D is undetermined. Trimming shortened V by 2 bases and J by 4 bases, and 6 bases separated the two germline ends. Germline CDR1 KGHSH, CDR2 LQKENI. This CDR3 is 12 amino acids long. The CDR3 spells CASSPAGYEQYF. CDR3 sequence (DNA): TGTGCCAGCTCACCAGCCGGGTACGAGCAGTACTTC.